The clone carrying this TCR beta chain appeared many times. Its cognate antigen is unknown. The sample belongs to a study of response to subunit inactivated influenza vaccine. Germline V gene sequence: CDR1 SGHRS, CDR2 YFSETQ. V trimming: 3 bases; J trimming: 4 bases; junction bases outside the gene matches: 8. The CDR3 consists of 15 residues. Findings of the study overall: Each seasonal flu vaccination may recruit only limited new T cells, authors suggested.

TCRdb reprocessed the RT-PCR reads via MiXCR and lists one record per CDR3 protein. This sample has 500,000 to 550,000 distinct CDR3 sequences; roughly 8.2% occur once, and the top ten carry under 15%. This chain links TRBV5-1 with TRBJ2-7; the match to TRBD1 covers 9 bases. This sample comprised PBMCs from blood, obtained roughly 24 months after vaccination. The source is a man between 45 and 75 years old who received an inactivated influenza vaccine. The CDR3 sequence is CASSYGGTGLYEQYF. The CDR3 coding sequence is TGCGCCAGCAGCTATGGAGGGACAGGGCTTTACGAGCAGTACTTC.